The 11 T cell receptor beta chains below all came from one sample that was sequenced in a study of cytomegalovirus exposure and HLA in healthy donors (dated by TCRdb to about 2017). Receptors were amplified or captured by the immunoSEQ multiplex PCR assay. For the multiplex PCR, a mixture combining 60 forward primers for TCR Vbeta segments and 13 reverse primers for TCR Jbeta segments was used. This immuneACCESS table, as held by TCRdb, lists in-frame sequences with V and J called but not all clones. Of the missing ones, under half trace to an unresolved V gene in checked studies; the others have no known cause. A total of more than 90,000 clones appear in this sample, roughly 82% of them only once. The biggest ten clones account for approximately 9.2% of the sample. The sample taken for sequencing was PBMCs. The receptors here all came from a human donor in good health.

This clone was picked up a small number of times. The CDR3 DNA sequence: TGTGCCAGCAGCTTAGGAGGAGGCATTGTGAACTCAGAGCAGTTCTTC. This encodes CASSLGGGIVNSEQFF. This chain links TRBV11-2 with TRBJ2-1; D perhaps matches TRBD2 (5 bases). The CDR3 sequence is 16 residues long. CDR1 and CDR2 (germline): SGHAT, FQNNGV. The V end was cut by 1 base, the J end by 10 bases, with 20 bases between.

This chain connects TRBV7-8 to TRBJ2-1; 13 bases fit TRBD2. V lost 1 base to trimming and J lost 4 bases; unmatched junction nucleotides: 1. Germline V gene lookup returns CDR1 SGHVS and CDR2 FQNEAQ. The CDR3 consists of 16 residues. As DNA, the CDR3 is TGTGCCAGCAGCTTAGGGACTAGCGGGAGTTACAATGAGCAGTTCTTC. This codes for CASSLGTSGSYNEQFF.

The chain recombines TRBV4-3 with TRBJ2-2; TRBD1 aligns across 9 bases. The CDR3 length is 17 residues. The J segment lost 4 bases and the V segment lost 0 bases, leaving 6 bases of the junction unmatched. Germline V gives CDR1 LGHNA, CDR2 YSLEER. CDR3 amino acids: CASSQDPTGGATGELFF. DNA for the CDR3: TGCGCCAGCAGCCAAGATCCGACAGGGGGAGCCACCGGGGAGCTGTTTTTT.

The chain carries TRBV5-1 and TRBJ2-7, with 8 bases that match TRBD2. The V and J ends lost 0 bases and 0 bases, in that order; junction bases with no gene match: 5. This CDR3 comprises 16 residues. Germline V CDR1 and CDR2: SGHRS, YFSETQ. This CDR3 reads CASSLAVSGTSYEQYF. Here the CDR3 DNA reads TGCGCCAGCAGCTTGGCCGTTAGCGGGACCTCCTACGAGCAGTACTTC.

This clone was seen a few times. The chain links TRBV6-5 to TRBJ1-1; 8 bases match TRBD1. CDR1 is MNHEY, CDR2 SVGAGI, per germline. Losses at the gene ends were 2 bases for V and 1 base for J; bases not matched to a gene: 3. The CDR3 spans 15 residues. DNA of the CDR3: TGTGCCAGCAGTTACCGGGACAGGTCGAACACTGAAGCTTTCTTT. This translates into CASSYRDRSNTEAFF.

This clone was detected once. This chain uses TRBV14 with TRBJ2-7; 11 bases fit TRBD2. Germline CDR1 is SGHDN and CDR2 is FVKESK. The CDR3 sequence is 18 residues long. Trimming removed 0 bases from V and 2 bases from J; junction bases left unmatched: 9. The CDR3 DNA reads as TGTGCCAGCAGCCAAGAAACGCGGGCTAGCGGGAGGACCTACGAGCAGTACTTC. This translates into CASSQETRASGRTYEQYF.

V usage is TRBV7-9 and J usage is TRBJ1-5; TRBD1 aligns across 11 bases. Trimming cost V 5 bases and J 5 bases; bases outside gene matches: 8. CDR1 is SEHNR and CDR2 is FQNEAQ in the germline V gene (reference sequence). CDR3 length: 16 residues. CDR3 residues: CASSRDGQGADQPQHF. The CDR3 DNA reads as TGTGCCAGCAGCCGAGACGGACAGGGGGCTGATCAGCCCCAGCATTTT. The full variable domain, its missing parts supplied by reference TRBV7-9 and TRBJ1-5, is DTGVSQNPRHKITKRGQNVTFRCDPISEHNRLYWYRQTLGQGPEFLTYFQNEAQLEKSRLLSDRFSAERPKGSFSTLEIQRTEQGDSAMYLCASSRDGQGADQPQHFGDGTRLSIL.

The chain carries TRBV28 and TRBJ2-3, with 14 bases that match TRBD2. The V gene end was trimmed by 2 bases and the J gene end by 2 bases; junction bases not matched to a gene: 12. CDR1 and CDR2 from the germline V gene are MDHEN and SYDVKM. The CDR3 covers 20 residues. The CDR3: CASSLTTRGLAGDVTDTQYF. The CDR3 region has the DNA TGTGCCAGCAGTTTAACAACGCGGGGACTAGCGGGGGACGTCACAGATACGCAGTATTTT.

The rearrangement joins TRBV7-2 to TRBJ2-1, with TRBD2 matching 7 bases. This CDR3 is built from 15 residues. Unmatched junction bases numbered 12, after V lost 5 bases and J lost 8 bases. Germline V gene sequence: CDR1 SGHTA, CDR2 FQGNSA. CDR3 in amino acids: CASSTEGTTRDEQFF. The CDR3 coding sequence is TGTGCCAGCAGCACAGAGGGGACTACGCGCGATGAGCAGTTCTTC.

The rearrangement joins TRBV7-2 to TRBJ2-7; 8 bases are shared with TRBD2. Germline lookup yields CDR1 SGHTA and CDR2 FQGNSA. The CDR3 consists of 14 residues. Trimming took 0 bases from V and 6 from J; bases not matched to a gene: 4. The CDR3 nucleotides read TGTGCCAGCAGCTTAGCTAGCGGGAAGGGCGAGCAGTACTTC. Translation gives CASSLASGKGEQYF.

The chain carries TRBV11-3 and TRBJ2-7; TRBD1 is a possible D gene (6 bases). The CDR3 has 15 amino acids. Trimming cost V 3 bases and J 2 bases, with 14 bases left between them. Germline assignment: CDR1 SGHNT and CDR2 YENEEA. CDR3 in amino acids: CASSFRTDPTYEQYF. DNA of the CDR3: TGTGCCAGCAGCTTCCGGACAGACCCGACCTACGAGCAGTACTTC.